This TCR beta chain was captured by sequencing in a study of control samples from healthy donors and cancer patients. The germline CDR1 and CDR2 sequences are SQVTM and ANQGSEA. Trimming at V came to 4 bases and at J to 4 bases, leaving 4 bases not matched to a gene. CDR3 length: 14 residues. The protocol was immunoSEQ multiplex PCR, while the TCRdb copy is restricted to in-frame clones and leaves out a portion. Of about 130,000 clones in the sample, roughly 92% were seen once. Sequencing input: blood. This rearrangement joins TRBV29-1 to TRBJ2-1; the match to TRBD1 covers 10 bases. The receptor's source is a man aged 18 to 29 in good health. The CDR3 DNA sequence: TGCAGCGTTGGCCGGGACAGGGGTTACAATGAGCAGTTCTTC. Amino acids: CSVGRDRGYNEQFF.